This T cell receptor (beta chain) was documented in a study of beta chain features in type 1 diabetes. Study-level information: No age, gender or cell yield differences were seen between patients and healthy donors.

Study-wide points: Researchers caution that PCR might favor shorter templates, equally among patients and controls.

The ends were cut back, 6 bases at V and 4 bases at J, with 16 bases in the middle. This CDR3 is built from 14 residues. Germline V gene sequence: CDR1 SNHLY, CDR2 FYNNEI. This clone was picked up many times. Its antigen is as yet unknown. Sequenced material consisted of expressed TCRB transcripts (all of the isolated RNA was reverse transcribed). Method: immunoSEQ multiplex PCR; TCRdb's copy keeps in-frame clones and lacks some. The sample consists of 250,000 to 350,000 clones, around 15% of them appearing once. Sequenced material: central memory CD4+ T cells from blood. The TCR was taken from a man in his thirties or forties in good health. The chain couples TRBV2 to TRBJ2-7; D ambiguous. CDR3 sequence reads: CASRARVLGYEQYF. The CDR3 DNA reads as TGTGCCAGCAGGGCCCGGGTCCTAGGATACGAGCAGTACTTC.